This T cell receptor beta chain was sequenced in a study of blood T cell repertoires in COVID-19. Whole-study context: Samples of COVID-19 (acute and convalescent) were obtained from the United States, Italy and Spain.

V gave up 3 bases and J gave up 1 base; unmatched junction bases: 5. The CDR3 length is 15 residues. Germline V gene data show CDR1 as SNHLY and CDR2 as FYNNEI. In the authors' methods: Amplification from reference gene primers served as the basis for estimated nucleated cell counts. The protocol was immunoSEQ multiplex PCR, while the TCRdb copy is restricted to in-frame clones and leaves out a portion. V and J calls and clone size come straight from that table; D and trimming were deduced from the DNA. The sample records over 150,000 clones, 87% being singletons. The V and J genes are TRBV2 and TRBJ2-5; TRBD1 matches 7 bases. The sample consisted of peripheral blood. This sequence originates from a woman between 70 and 85 years old with COVID-19, enrolled during active disease. The CDR3 region has the DNA TGTGCCAGCAGTGACGACGGACAGGCCCAAGAGACCCAGTACTTC. This sequence encodes CASSDDGQAQETQYF.